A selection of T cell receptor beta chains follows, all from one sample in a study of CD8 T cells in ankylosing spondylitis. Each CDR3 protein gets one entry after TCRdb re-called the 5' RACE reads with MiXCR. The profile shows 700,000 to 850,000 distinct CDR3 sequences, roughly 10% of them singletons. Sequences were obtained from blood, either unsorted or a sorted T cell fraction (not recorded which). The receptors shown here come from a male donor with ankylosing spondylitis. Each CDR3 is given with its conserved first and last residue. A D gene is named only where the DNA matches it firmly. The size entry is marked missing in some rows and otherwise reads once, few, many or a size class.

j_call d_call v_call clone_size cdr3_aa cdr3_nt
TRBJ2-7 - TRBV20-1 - CSARDRNKRKYF TGCAGTGCTAGAGATCGGAACAAGCGAAAGTACTTC
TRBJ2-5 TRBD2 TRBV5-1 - CASSLGAGGRGETQYF TGCGCCAGCAGCTTGGGGGCGGGGGGACGAGGAGAGACCCAGTACTTC
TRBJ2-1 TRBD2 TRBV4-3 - CASSLLAGEQRNEQFF TGCGCCAGCAGCCTCCTAGCGGGAGAGCAGCGGAATGAGCAGTTCTTC
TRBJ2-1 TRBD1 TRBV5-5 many CASSKARTGGYNEQFF TGTGCCAGCAGCAAAGCTCGGACAGGGGGCTACAATGAGCAGTTCTTC
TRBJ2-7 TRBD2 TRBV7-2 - CASRLASGSGYEQYF TGTGCCAGCCGCTTGGCTAGCGGGAGTGGATACGAGCAGTACTTC
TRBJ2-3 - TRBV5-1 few CASRAAVGTDTQYF TGCGCCAGCAGAGCGGCGGTGGGCACAGATACGCAGTATTTT
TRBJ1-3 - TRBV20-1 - CSARRGVNTIYF TGCAGCGCTAGACGAGGGGTAAACACCATATATTTT
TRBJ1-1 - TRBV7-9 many CASSFGQFYTEAFF TGTGCCAGCAGCTTCGGACAGTTCTACACTGAAGCTTTCTTT
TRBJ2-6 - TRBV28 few CASSRQKSGANVLTF TGTGCCAGCAGTCGACAGAAATCTGGGGCCAACGTCCTGACTTTC
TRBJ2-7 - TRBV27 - CASSSRLRGNSVYEQYF TGTGCCAGCAGTTCCCGCCTCCGGGGAAACTCTGTCTACGAGCAGTACTTC
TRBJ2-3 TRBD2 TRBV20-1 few CSAPQSGGRSTDTQYF TGCAGTGCACCGCAGAGCGGGGGGCGGAGCACAGATACGCAGTATTTT
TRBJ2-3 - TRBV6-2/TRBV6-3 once CASSYRRKTDTQYF TGTGCCAGCAGTTACAGGCGGAAGACAGATACGCAGTATTTT
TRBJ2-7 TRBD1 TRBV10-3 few CAISGGQGEEQYF TGTGCCATCAGTGGGGGACAGGGAGAGGAGCAGTACTTC
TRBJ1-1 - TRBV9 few CASSVDWGSHSREAFF TGTGCCAGCAGCGTAGATTGGGGGAGCCACTCAAGGGAAGCTTTCTTT
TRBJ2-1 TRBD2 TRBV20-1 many CSARSASGLQDEQFF TGCAGTGCTAGGTCAGCTAGCGGGCTGCAGGATGAGCAGTTCTTC
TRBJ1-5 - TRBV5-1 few CASSWGPGTQPQHF TGCGCCAGCAGCTGGGGCCCAGGGACTCAGCCCCAGCATTTT
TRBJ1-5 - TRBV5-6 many CASSSDPGDQPQHF TGTGCCAGCAGCTCGGACCCGGGGGATCAGCCCCAGCATTTT
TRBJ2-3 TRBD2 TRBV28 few CASSPGTSGRVSQYF TGTGCCAGCAGCCCGGGGACTAGCGGGAGGGTGTCGCAGTATTTT
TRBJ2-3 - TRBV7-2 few CASSLAPSRGGTDTQYF TGTGCCAGCAGCTTAGCCCCTTCAAGGGGTGGCACAGATACGCAGTATTTT
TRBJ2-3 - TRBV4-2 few CASSQPGQGGTDTQYF TGTGCCAGCAGCCAACCCGGACAGGGAGGGACAGATACGCAGTATTTT
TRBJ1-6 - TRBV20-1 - CSARAGAVRRSPLHF TGCAGTGCTAGGGCTGGTGCCGTCAGGCGATCACCCCTCCACTTT
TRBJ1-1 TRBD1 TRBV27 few CASSLYWTGKGNTEAFF TGTGCCAGCAGTTTATACTGGACAGGGAAGGGGAACACTGAAGCTTTCTTT
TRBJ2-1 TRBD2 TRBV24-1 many CATSDSGLYPPSNEQFF TGTGCCACCAGTGATTCGGGACTATATCCCCCTTCCAATGAGCAGTTCTTC
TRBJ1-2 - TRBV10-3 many CAITDFTYGYTF TGTGCCATCACGGATTTTACCTATGGCTACACCTTC
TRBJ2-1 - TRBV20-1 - CSARRLAFLYGNEQFF TGCAGTGCTAGAAGGCTAGCGTTCTTATACGGCAATGAGCAGTTCTTC
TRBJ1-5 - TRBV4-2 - CASSQGGGLSNQPQHF TGTGCCAGCAGCCAAGGGGGGGGGCTTAGCAATCAGCCCCAGCATTTT
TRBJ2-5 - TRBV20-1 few CSARMGFQETQYF TGCAGTGCTAGGATGGGGTTCCAAGAGACCCAGTACTTC